This T cell receptor beta chain was recovered during a study of shared clonotypes between healthy human individuals. General study findings and limits: Clonotypes not shared had lower generation probabilities than those common to all four donors.

Clones were read by immunoSEQ multiplex PCR, and TCRdb kept only the in-frame ones, dropping some. The sample lists millions of clones, about 95% occurring once. Regarding this clone: Its antigen is unidentified.

Germline V gives CDR1 SEHNR, CDR2 FQNEAQ (reference sequence). The ends were cut back, 7 bases at V and 5 bases at J, with 18 bases in the middle. The CDR3 is made up of 14 amino acids. This receptor was identified in a man younger than 30 in good health. Specimen: naive CD4+ T cells sorted from blood. Noted subset: CD45RA+ positively selected. The rearrangement uses TRBV7-9 and TRBJ2-7, with D tentatively TRBD1 or TRBD2 (5 bases each). The CDR3 loop reads CASTKGAVGDEQYF. CDR3 coding DNA: TGTGCCAGCACCAAAGGGGCGGTGGGGGACGAGCAGTACTTC.